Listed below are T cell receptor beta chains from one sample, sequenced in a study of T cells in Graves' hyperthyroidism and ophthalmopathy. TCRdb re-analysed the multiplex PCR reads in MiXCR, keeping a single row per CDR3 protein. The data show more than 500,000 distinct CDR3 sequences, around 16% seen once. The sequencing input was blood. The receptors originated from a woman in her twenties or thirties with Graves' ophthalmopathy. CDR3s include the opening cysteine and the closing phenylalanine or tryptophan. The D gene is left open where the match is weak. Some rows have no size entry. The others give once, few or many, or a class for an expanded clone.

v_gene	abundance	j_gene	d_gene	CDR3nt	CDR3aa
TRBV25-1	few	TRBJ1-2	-	TGTGCCAGCAGCCAGCCTTCGGCCTATGGCTACACCTTC	CASSQPSAYGYTF
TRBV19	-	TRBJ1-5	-	TGTGCCAGTAGTAGACGACAGGAGATCAATCAGCCCCAGCATTTT	CASSRRQEINQPQHF
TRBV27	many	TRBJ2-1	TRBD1	TGTGCCAGCAGTTTCAGGACAGGGGCCTCGCCATTTTACAATGAGCAGTTCTTC	CASSFRTGASPFYNEQFF
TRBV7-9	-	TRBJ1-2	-	TGTGCCAGCAGCCTTTTGGGGGCGGGCTACACCTTC	CASSLLGAGYTF
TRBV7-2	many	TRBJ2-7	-	TGTGCCAGCAGCTTTCCGGAGGACGTCTACGAGCAGTACTTC	CASSFPEDVYEQYF
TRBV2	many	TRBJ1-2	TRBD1	TGTGCCAGCAGTGACGGGACAGGCGTTAACTATGGCTACACCTTC	CASSDGTGVNYGYTF
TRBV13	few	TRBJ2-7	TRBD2	TGTGCCAGCAGTTGGACTAGCGTGAGGGACTACGAGCAGTACTTC	CASSWTSVRDYEQYF
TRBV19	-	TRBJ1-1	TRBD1	TGTGCCAGTAGGATCGGGACAGGATACACTGAAGCTTTCTTT	CASRIGTGYTEAFF
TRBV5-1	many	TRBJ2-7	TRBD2	TGCGCCAGCAGCTCCGGGACTAGCGGGAGTTACCACTACGAGCAGTACTTC	CASSSGTSGSYHYEQYF
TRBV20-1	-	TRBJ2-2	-	TGCAGTGCTAGGGACCGGACAACGACCACCGGGGAGCTGTTTTTT	CSARDRTTTTGELFF
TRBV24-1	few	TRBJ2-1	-	TGTGCCACCGCGGGGGAGGGGACAACTATCAATGAGCAGTTCTTC	CATAGEGTTINEQFF
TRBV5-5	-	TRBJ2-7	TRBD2	TGTGCCAGCAGCTTGGACCTAGCGGGAAGGGACGAGCAGTACTTC	CASSLDLAGRDEQYF
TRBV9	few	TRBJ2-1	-	TGTGCCAGCAGCGTATTAGGAGAAGTATCCTCTGAGCAGTTCTTC	CASSVLGEVSSEQFF
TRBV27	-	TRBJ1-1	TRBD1	TGTGCCAGCAGTTGGACAGGGGGAGGGACTGAAGCTTTCTTT	CASSWTGGGTEAFF
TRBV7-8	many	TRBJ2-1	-	TGTGCCAGCAGCCCGGACCGGGATGAGCAGTTCTTC	CASSPDRDEQFF
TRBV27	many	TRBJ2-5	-	TGTGCCAGCAGGTCCGGAGAGACCCAGTACTTC	CASRSGETQYF
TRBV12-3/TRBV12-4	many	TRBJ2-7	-	TGTGCCAGCAGTCGACGGACCGGGGGAGAGCAGTACTTC	CASSRRTGGEQYF
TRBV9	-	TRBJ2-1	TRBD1	TGTGCCAGCAGCTTCAGGGACAGGGGAAGCTCCTACAATGAGCAGTTCTTC	CASSFRDRGSSYNEQFF
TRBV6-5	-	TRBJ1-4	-	TGTGCCAGCAGTTACTCGGGCAGGGCGGCTAATGAAAAACTGTTTTTT	CASSYSGRAANEKLFF
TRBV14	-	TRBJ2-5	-	TGTGCCAGCAGCCAAGTGTTCGAAGAGACCCAGTACTTC	CASSQVFEETQYF
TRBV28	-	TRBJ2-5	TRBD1	TGTGCCAGCAGTTTGACAGGGGGGCCCGGGCACCAAGAGACCCAGTACTTC	CASSLTGGPGHQETQYF
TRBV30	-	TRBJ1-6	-	TGTGCCTGGGACTCCGGGACAAAGAATTCACCCCTCCACTTT	CAWDSGTKNSPLHF
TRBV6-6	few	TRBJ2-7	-	TGTGCCAGCAGTTACTCCAATCCCCCGGGCCTCCTTGTTGAGCAGTACTTC	CASSYSNPPGLLVEQYF
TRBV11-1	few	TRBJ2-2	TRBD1	TGTGCCAGCAGCTTAGCCCGGGACAGGGGGAGGACCGGGGAGCTGTTTTTT	CASSLARDRGRTGELFF
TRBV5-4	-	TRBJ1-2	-	TGTGCCAGCAGCTTGGAGGGCAGGGGACACTATGGCTACACCTTC	CASSLEGRGHYGYTF
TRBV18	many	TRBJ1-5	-	TGTGCCAGCTCGGGCAGGGGAGGGAATCAGCCCCAGCATTTT	CASSGRGGNQPQHF
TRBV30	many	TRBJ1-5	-	TGTGCCTGGAGTGCGCAGGGTCTCAGCAATCAGCCCCAGCATTTT	CAWSAQGLSNQPQHF
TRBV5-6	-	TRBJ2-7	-	TGTGCCAGCAGCTCCCCCGGGGCAGCCTCCTACGAGCAGTACTTC	CASSSPGAASYEQYF